A selection of T cell receptor beta chains follows, all from one sample in a study of cytomegalovirus exposure and HLA in healthy donors. The repertoire was sequenced with immunoSEQ multiplex PCR; TCRdb's copy has only in-frame clones and lacks some. The sample is made up of about 140,000 clones, and the top ten hold roughly 3% of it. The specimen was PBMCs. The receptors shown here come from a man aged 35 to 55 in good health and CMV-seronegative. CDR3s include the opening cysteine and the closing phenylalanine or tryptophan. Each record gives: J gene, CDR3 length, V gene, D gene, CDR3 protein, CDR3 DNA. A D gene is named only where the DNA matches it firmly.

J gene: TRBJ1-2
CDR3 length: 15
V gene: TRBV7-2
D gene: -
CDR3 protein: CASSNQQGSNYGYTF
CDR3 DNA: TGTGCCAGCAGCAATCAACAGGGATCTAACTATGGCTACACCTTC

J gene: TRBJ2-7
CDR3 length: 14
V gene: TRBV5-4
D gene: TRBD1
CDR3 protein: CASSYDRGLNEQYF
CDR3 DNA: TGTGCCAGCAGCTATGACAGGGGGCTGAACGAGCAGTACTTC

J gene: TRBJ2-5
CDR3 length: 13
V gene: TRBV5-1
D gene: -
CDR3 protein: CASSLGAKETQYF
CDR3 DNA: TGCGCCAGCAGCTTGGGGGCGAAAGAGACCCAGTACTTC

J gene: TRBJ2-3
CDR3 length: 16
V gene: TRBV12-5
D gene: -
CDR3 protein: CASGLILGVLPDTQYF
CDR3 DNA: TGTGCTAGTGGTTTGATACTAGGTGTTCTCCCAGATACGCAGTATTTT

J gene: TRBJ2-3
CDR3 length: 13
V gene: TRBV18
D gene: -
CDR3 protein: CASSPSSTDTQYF
CDR3 DNA: TGTGCCAGCTCACCTTCGAGCACAGATACGCAGTATTTT

J gene: TRBJ1-2
CDR3 length: 15
V gene: TRBV5-5
D gene: TRBD1
CDR3 protein: CASSLVARQGHGYTF
CDR3 DNA: TGTGCCAGCAGCCTTGTGGCCCGACAGGGTCATGGCTACACCTTC

J gene: TRBJ2-3
CDR3 length: 16
V gene: TRBV7-8
D gene: -
CDR3 protein: CASSFSYSSVADTQYF
CDR3 DNA: TGTGCCAGCAGCTTCTCCTACAGCTCCGTCGCAGATACGCAGTATTTT

J gene: TRBJ2-1
CDR3 length: 15
V gene: TRBV5-4
D gene: TRBD2
CDR3 protein: CASSRTGLAGGEQFF
CDR3 DNA: TGTGCCAGCAGTCGCACAGGACTAGCGGGGGGGGAGCAGTTCTTC

J gene: TRBJ1-5
CDR3 length: 13
V gene: TRBV28
D gene: -
CDR3 protein: CASTYRVDQPQHF
CDR3 DNA: TGTGCCAGCACCTACAGGGTAGATCAGCCCCAGCATTTT

J gene: TRBJ1-2
CDR3 length: 15
V gene: TRBV18
D gene: -
CDR3 protein: CASSPGYPGEAGYTF
CDR3 DNA: TGTGCCAGCTCACCAGGGTATCCGGGGGAGGCTGGCTACACCTTC

J gene: TRBJ2-1
CDR3 length: 14
V gene: TRBV19
D gene: TRBD2
CDR3 protein: CARIPGTRYNEQFF
CDR3 DNA: TGTGCCAGAATCCCCGGGACTAGGTACAATGAGCAGTTCTTC

J gene: TRBJ2-2
CDR3 length: 13
V gene: TRBV2
D gene: -
CDR3 protein: CASSVGVAGELFF
CDR3 DNA: TGTGCCAGCAGTGTAGGGGTAGCCGGGGAGCTGTTTTTT

J gene: TRBJ2-3
CDR3 length: 13
V gene: TRBV28
D gene: TRBD2
CDR3 protein: CVSLAGSTDTQYF
CDR3 DNA: TGTGTTTCACTAGCGGGGAGCACAGATACGCAGTATTTT

J gene: TRBJ1-6
CDR3 length: 13
V gene: TRBV7-3
D gene: -
CDR3 protein: CASSVTQDSPLHF
CDR3 DNA: TGTGCCAGCAGCGTAACACAAGATTCACCCCTCCACTTT

J gene: TRBJ2-3
CDR3 length: 16
V gene: TRBV11-2
D gene: TRBD2
CDR3 protein: CASRRGLAGRFPTQYF
CDR3 DNA: TGTGCCAGCAGACGGGGACTAGCGGGGAGATTCCCTACGCAGTATTTT